This T cell receptor (beta chain) was obtained from a study of OX40 agonist ivuxolimab in advanced cancers. Whole-study context: Every 2 weeks, patients got intravenous ivuxolimab at one of six dose levels (0.01-10 mg/kg).

Sequenced by immunoSEQ multiplex PCR; TCRdb stores in-frame clones only, minus some. Here the sample spans roughly 93,000 clones, 75% to 95% being singletons. V lost 6 bases to trimming and J lost 3 bases, with 16 bases between them. Germline CDR1 reads MDHEN; CDR2 reads SYDVKM. The CDR3 is made up of 15 amino acids. The TCR originated in an adult with an advanced solid tumor such as melanoma, head and neck, liver or kidney cancer. This specimen consisted of CD4+ or CD8+ T cells sorted from blood, obtained in a trial of the OX40 agonist ivuxolimab. This chain uses TRBV28 with TRBJ2-3; D is uncertain. The CDR3 loop reads CASSLTVFSTDTQYF. The CDR3, as DNA: TGTGCCAGCAGCTTGACCGTTTTTAGTACAGATACGCAGTATTTT.